This T cell receptor beta chain was sequenced during a study of T cells in Graves' hyperthyroidism and ophthalmopathy. General study results and limits: Most expanded thyroid clonotypes above 0.001 also appeared in blood. Before onset, ophthalmopathy was predicted by the model a median around 6.5 months earlier.

Regions amplified from RNA transcripts were the TCR beta CDR3 regions. During a first-round RT-PCR of the TCR CDR3, the HTBI primer set was used. TCRdb recomputed calls from the multiplex PCR reads with MiXCR, one row per CDR3 protein. The repertoire consists of around 610,000 distinct CDR3 sequences, with under 15% occurring once and the leading ten covering about 4%. There are many counts of this clonotype. Antigen specificity is unknown. Trimming removed 6 bases at V and 3 bases at J, with 11 bases between. The CDR3 sequence is 13 residues long. Each diagnosis was grounded in clinical symptoms, serum thyroxine and TRAb, thyroid ultrasound, and orbital computed tomography.

The gene calls are TRBV12-3 or TRBV12-4 and TRBJ1-1; weak D call: TRBD1 (5 bases). The specimen was blood. The receptor was derived from a woman aged 40 to 50 with Graves' ophthalmopathy. CDR3 amino acids: CASRGTGYTEAFF. The CDR3 bases are TGTGCCAGCAGAGGGACCGGGTACACTGAAGCTTTCTTT.